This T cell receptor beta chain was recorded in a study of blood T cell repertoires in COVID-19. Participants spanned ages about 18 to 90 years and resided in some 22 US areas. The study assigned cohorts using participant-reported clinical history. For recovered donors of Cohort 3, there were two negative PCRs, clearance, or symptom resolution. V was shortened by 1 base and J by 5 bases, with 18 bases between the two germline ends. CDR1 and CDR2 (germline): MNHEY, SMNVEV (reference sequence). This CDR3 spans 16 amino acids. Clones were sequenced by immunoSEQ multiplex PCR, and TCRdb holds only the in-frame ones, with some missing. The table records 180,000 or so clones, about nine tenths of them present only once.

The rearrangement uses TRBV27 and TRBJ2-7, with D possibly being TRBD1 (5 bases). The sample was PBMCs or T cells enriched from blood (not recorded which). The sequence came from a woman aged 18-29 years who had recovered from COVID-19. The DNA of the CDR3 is TGTGCCAGCAGTTTATTTCAGGGAAAAAAGGTCCACGAGCAGTACTTC. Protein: CASSLFQGKKVHEQYF.